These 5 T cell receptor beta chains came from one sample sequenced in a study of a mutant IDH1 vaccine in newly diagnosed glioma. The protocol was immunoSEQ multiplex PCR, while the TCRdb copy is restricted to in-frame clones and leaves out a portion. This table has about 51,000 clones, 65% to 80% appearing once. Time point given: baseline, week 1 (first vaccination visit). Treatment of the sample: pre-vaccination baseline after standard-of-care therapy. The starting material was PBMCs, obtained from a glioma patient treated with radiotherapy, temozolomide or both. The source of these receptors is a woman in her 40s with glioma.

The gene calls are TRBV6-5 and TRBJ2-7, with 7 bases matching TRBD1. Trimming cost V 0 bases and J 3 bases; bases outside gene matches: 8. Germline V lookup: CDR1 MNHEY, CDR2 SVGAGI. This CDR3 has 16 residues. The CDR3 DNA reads TGTGCCAGCAGTTACTCGACAGGGCAAACGAGCTACGAGCAGTACTTC. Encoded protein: CASSYSTGQTSYEQYF.

The CDR3 nucleotides read TGCGCCAGCAGTAGTAACCAAAGAGGGGAGCTGTTTTTT. This encodes CASSSNQRGELFF. The chain joins TRBV5-1 to TRBJ2-2; D unresolved. The germline V gene encodes CDR1 SGHRS and CDR2 YFSETQ. With 5 bases removed from V and 8 bases from J, the gap between germline ends came to 13 bases. The CDR3 contains 13 residues.

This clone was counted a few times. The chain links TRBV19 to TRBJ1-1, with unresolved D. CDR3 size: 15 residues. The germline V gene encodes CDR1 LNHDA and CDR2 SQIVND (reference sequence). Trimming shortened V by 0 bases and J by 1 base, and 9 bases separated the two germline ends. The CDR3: CASSIDPLGNTEAFF. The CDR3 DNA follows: TGTGCCAGTAGTATAGATCCCTTAGGGAACACTGAAGCTTTCTTT.

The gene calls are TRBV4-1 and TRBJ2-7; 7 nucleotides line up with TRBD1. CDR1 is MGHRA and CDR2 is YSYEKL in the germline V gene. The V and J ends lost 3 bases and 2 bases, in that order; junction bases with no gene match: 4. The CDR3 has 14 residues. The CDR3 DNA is TGCGCCAGCAGCCATGCCCAGGGGGCCTACGAGCAGTACTTC. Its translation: CASSHAQGAYEQYF.

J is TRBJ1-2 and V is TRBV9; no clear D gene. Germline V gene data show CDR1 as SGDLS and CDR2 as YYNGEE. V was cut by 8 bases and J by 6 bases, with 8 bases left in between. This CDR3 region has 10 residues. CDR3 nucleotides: TGTGCCAGTGGAGGACATGGCTACACCTTC. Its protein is CASGGHGYTF.